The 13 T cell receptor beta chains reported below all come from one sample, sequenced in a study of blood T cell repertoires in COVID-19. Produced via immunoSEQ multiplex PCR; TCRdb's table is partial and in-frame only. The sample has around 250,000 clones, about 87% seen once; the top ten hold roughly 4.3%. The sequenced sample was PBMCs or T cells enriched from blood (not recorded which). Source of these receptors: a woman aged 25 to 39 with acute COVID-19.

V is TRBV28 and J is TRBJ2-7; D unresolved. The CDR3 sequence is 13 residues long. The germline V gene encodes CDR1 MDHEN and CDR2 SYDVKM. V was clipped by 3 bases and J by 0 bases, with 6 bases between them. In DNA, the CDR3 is TGTGCCAGCAGTTTCCACAGCTCCTACGAGCAGTACTTC. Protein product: CASSFHSSYEQYF.

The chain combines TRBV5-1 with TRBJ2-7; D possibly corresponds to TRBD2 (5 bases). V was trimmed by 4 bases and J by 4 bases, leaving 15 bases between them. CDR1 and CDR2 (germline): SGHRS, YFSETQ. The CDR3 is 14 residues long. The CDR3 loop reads CASSAPGKVYEQYF. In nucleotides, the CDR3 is TGCGCCAGCAGCGCCCCCGGGAAGGTATACGAGCAGTACTTC. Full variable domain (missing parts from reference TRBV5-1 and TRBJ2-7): KAGVTQTPRYLIKTRGQQVTLSCSPISGHRSVSWYQQTPGQGLQFLFEYFSETQRNKGNFPGRFSGRQFSNSRSEMNVSTLELGDSALYLCASSAPGKVYEQYFGPGTRLTVT.

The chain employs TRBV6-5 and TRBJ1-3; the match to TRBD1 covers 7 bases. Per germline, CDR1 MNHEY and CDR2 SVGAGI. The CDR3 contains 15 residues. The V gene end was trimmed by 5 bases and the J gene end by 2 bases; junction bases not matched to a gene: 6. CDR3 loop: CASSPFTGAGNTIYF. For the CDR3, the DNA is TGTGCCAGCAGTCCGTTCACAGGGGCTGGAAACACCATATATTTT.

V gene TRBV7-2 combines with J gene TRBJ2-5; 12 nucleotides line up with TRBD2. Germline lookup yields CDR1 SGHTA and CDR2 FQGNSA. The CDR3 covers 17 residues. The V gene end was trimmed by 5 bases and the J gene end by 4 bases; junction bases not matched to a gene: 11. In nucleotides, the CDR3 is TGTGCCAGCAGCCCTCCTCCTAGCGGGAGGGGGGGAGAGACCCAGTACTTC. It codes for CASSPPPSGRGGETQYF.

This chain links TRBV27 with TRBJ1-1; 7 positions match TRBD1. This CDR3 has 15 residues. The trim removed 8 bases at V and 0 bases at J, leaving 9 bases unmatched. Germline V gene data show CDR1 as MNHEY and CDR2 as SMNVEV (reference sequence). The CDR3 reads CASRAIRGMNTEAFF. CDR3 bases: TGTGCCAGCCGCGCCATCAGGGGGATGAACACTGAAGCTTTCTTT.

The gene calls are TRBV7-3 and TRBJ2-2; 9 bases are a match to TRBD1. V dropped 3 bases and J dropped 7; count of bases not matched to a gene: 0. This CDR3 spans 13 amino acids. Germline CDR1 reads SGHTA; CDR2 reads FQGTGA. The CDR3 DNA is TGTGCCAGCAGCTTGGACAGGGGCGGGGAGCTGTTTTTT. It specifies CASSLDRGGELFF.

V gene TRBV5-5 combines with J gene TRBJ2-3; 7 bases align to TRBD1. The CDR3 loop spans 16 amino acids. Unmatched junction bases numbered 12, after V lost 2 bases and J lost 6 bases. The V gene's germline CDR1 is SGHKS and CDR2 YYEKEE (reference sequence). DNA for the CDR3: TGTGCCAGCAGCTTCCCAGGGGGTCCAGTCTCGGATACGCAGTATTTT. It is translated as CASSFPGGPVSDTQYF.

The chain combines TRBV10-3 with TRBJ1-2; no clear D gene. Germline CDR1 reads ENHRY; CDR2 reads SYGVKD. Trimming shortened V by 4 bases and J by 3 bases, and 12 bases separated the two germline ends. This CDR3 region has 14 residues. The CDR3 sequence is CAISGAFSDYGYTF. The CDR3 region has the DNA TGTGCCATCAGTGGTGCTTTTAGCGACTATGGCTACACCTTC.

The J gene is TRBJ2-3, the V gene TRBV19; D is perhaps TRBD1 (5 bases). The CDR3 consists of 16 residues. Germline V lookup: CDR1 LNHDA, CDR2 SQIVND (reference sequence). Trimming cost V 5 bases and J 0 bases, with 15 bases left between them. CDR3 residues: CASSPTTVSSTDTQYF. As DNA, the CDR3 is TGTGCCAGTAGTCCTACGACAGTCTCTAGCACAGATACGCAGTATTTT.

Here the CDR3 DNA reads TGTGCCAGCAGCTCTCGGACTAGCGGGAGGGATGAGCAGTTCTTC. This gives the protein CASSSRTSGRDEQFF. The chain recombines TRBV7-9 with TRBJ2-1; the match to TRBD2 covers 15 bases. Trimming cost V 4 bases and J 8 bases; bases outside gene matches: 3. CDR1 is SEHNR and CDR2 is FQNEAQ in the germline V gene (reference sequence). The CDR3 consists of 15 residues.

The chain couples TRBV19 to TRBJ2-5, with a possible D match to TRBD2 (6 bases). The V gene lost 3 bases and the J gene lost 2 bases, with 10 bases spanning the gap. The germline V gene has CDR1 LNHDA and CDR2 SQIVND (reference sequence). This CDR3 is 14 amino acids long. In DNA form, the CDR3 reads TGTGCCAGTAGTATCCCGGGAGTACAAGAGACCCAGTACTTC. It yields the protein CASSIPGVQETQYF.

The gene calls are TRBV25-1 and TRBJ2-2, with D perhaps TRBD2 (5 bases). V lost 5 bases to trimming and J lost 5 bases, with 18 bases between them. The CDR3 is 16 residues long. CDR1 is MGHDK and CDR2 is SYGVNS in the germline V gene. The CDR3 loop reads CASSSLGSGRTGELFF. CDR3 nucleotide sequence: TGTGCCAGCAGTTCTCTTGGGAGTGGACGGACCGGGGAGCTGTTTTTT.

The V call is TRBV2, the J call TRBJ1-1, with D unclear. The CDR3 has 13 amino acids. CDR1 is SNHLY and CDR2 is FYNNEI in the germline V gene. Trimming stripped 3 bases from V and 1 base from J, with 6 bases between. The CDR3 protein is CASSDWQNTEAFF. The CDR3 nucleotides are TGTGCCAGCAGTGATTGGCAGAACACTGAAGCTTTCTTT.